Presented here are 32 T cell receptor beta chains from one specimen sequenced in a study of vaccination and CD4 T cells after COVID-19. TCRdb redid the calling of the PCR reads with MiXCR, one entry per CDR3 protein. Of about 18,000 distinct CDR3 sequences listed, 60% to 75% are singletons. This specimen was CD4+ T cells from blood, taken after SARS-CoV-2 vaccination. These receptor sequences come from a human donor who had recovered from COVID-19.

CDR3: CASSLAVGETQYF. The CDR3 nucleotides read TGTGCCAGCAGCTTAGCAGTGGGAGAGACCCAGTACTTC. The chain has TRBV11-3 and TRBJ2-5; D remains ambiguous. The germline gives CDR1 SGHNT, CDR2 YENEEA. The ends were cut back, 1 base at V and 4 bases at J, with 7 bases in the middle. The CDR3 loop spans 13 amino acids.

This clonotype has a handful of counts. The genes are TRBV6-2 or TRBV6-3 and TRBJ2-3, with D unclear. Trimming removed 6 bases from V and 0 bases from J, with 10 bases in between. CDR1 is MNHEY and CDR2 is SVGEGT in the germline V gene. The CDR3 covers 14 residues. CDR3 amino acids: CASSGWWSTDTQYF. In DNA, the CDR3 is TGTGCCAGCAGCGGATGGTGGAGCACAGATACGCAGTATTTT.

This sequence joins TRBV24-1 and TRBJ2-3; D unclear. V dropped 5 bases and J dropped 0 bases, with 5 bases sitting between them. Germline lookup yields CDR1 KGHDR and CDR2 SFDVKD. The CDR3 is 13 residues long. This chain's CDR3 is CATSAGSTDTQYF. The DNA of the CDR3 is TGTGCCACCAGTGCCGGAAGCACAGATACGCAGTATTTT.

CDR3 in amino acids: CASSLQLGETQYF. In DNA, the CDR3 is TGTGCCAGCAGCTTGCAATTGGGTGAGACCCAGTACTTC. The J gene is TRBJ2-5, the V gene TRBV7-3, with D unresolved. Germline CDR1 and CDR2: SGHTA and FQGTGA. This CDR3 has 13 residues. V was trimmed by 3 bases and J by 5 bases, leaving 10 bases between them.

Here the CDR3 DNA reads TGTGCCAGCAGGATACCGCTATCTGGAAACACCATATATTTT. Protein product: CASRIPLSGNTIYF. The chain joins TRBV12-3 or TRBV12-4 to TRBJ1-3; no clear D gene. The length of the CDR3 is 14 residues. V was trimmed by 6 bases and J by 1 base, leaving 10 bases between them.

The CDR3 spells CSPSPGQGAYEQYF. The CDR3 DNA is TGCAGTCCGTCACCGGGACAGGGGGCCTACGAGCAGTACTTC. V usage is TRBV20-1 and J usage is TRBJ2-7; 11 bases fit TRBD1. From germline, CDR1 is DFQATT and CDR2 SNEGSKA (reference sequence). The CDR3 contains 14 residues. V lost 8 bases, J lost 2 bases, and 8 bases stayed unmatched.

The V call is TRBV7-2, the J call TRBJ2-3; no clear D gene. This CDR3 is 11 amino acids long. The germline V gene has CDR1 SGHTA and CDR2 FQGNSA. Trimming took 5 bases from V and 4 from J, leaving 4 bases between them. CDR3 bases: TGTGCCAGCAGCGTATCAGATACGCAGTATTTT. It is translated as CASSVSDTQYF.

Here the CDR3 reads CASSFQGWGTEAFF. CDR3 sequence (DNA): TGTGCCAGCAGTTTTCAGGGTTGGGGCACTGAAGCTTTCTTT. The chain joins TRBV6-2 or TRBV6-3 to TRBJ1-1, with TRBD1 as a possible D gene (5 bases). V was clipped by 4 bases and J by 4 bases, with 13 bases between them. This CDR3 has 14 residues. Germline-derived CDR1 and CDR2 are MNHEY and SVGEGT.

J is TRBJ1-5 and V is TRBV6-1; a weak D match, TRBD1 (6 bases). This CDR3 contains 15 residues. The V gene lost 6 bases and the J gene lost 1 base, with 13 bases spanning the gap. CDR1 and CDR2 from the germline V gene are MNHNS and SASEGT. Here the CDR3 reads CASRTTGVSNQPQHF. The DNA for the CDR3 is TGTGCCAGCAGGACGACAGGCGTGAGCAATCAGCCCCAGCATTTT.

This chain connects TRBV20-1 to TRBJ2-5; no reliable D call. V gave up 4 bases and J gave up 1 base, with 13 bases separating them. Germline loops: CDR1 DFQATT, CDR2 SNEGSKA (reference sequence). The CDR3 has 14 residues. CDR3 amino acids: CSAKKPVAQETQYF. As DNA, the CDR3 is TGCAGTGCTAAAAAGCCAGTGGCCCAAGAGACCCAGTACTTC.

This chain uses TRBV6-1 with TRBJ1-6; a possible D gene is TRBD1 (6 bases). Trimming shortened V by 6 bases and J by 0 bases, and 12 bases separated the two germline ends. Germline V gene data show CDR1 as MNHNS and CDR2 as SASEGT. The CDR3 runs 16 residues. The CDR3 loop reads CASRRGGGSYNSPLHF. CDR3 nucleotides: TGTGCCAGCAGGAGAGGGGGAGGCTCCTATAATTCACCCCTCCACTTT.

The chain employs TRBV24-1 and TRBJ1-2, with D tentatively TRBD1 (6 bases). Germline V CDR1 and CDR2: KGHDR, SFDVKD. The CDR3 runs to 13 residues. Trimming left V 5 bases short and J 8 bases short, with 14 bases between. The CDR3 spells CATSGSFRGGYTF. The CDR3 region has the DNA TGTGCCACCAGTGGCAGCTTCAGGGGCGGCTACACCTTC.

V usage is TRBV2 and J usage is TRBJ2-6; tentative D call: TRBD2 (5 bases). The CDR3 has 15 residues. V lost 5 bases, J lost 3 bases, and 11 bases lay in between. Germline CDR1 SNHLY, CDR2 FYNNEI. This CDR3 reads CASSTNGNGANVLTF. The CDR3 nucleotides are TGTGCCAGCAGTACAAACGGGAATGGGGCCAACGTCCTGACTTTC.

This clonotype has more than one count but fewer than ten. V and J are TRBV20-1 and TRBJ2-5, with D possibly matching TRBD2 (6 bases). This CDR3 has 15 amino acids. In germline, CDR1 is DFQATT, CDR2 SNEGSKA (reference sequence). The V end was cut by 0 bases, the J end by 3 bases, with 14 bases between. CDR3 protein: CSARDLGSWEETQYF. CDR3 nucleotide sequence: TGCAGTGCTAGAGATCTCGGGAGCTGGGAAGAGACCCAGTACTTC.

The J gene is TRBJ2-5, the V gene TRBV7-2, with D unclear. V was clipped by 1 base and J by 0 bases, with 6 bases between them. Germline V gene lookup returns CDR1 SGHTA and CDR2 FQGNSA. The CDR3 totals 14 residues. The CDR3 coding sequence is TGTGCCAGCAGCTTAGATAGGTACCAAGAGACCCAGTACTTC. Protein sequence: CASSLDRYQETQYF.

The CDR3 region has the DNA TGTGCCAGCAGGGACACGGATTCTCTCTATGGCTACACCTTC. Protein: CASRDTDSLYGYTF. This chain uses TRBV6-1 with TRBJ1-2; D possibly corresponds to TRBD1 (5 bases). CDR3 length: 14 residues. V was clipped by 6 bases and J by 4 bases, with 15 bases between them. Looked up from germline, CDR1 is MNHNS and CDR2 is SASEGT.

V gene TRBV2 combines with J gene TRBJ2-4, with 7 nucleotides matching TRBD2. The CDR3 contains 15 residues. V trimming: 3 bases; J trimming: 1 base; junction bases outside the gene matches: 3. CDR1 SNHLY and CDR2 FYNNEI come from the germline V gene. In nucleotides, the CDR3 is TGTGCCAGCAGTGATTACGGGAGGGCCAAAAACATTCAGTACTTC. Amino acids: CASSDYGRAKNIQYF.

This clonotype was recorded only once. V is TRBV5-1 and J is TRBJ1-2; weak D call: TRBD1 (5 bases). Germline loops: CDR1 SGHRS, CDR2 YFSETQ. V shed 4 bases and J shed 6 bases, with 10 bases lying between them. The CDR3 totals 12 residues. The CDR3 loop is CASSLRGDGYTF. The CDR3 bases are TGCGCCAGCAGCCTAAGGGGTGATGGCTACACCTTC.

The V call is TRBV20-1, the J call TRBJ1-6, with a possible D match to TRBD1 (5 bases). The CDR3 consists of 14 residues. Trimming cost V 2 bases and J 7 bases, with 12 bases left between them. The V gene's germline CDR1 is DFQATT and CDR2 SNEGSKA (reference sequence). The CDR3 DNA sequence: TGCAGTGCTAGACCCCGGGGGACCAATTCACCCCTCCACTTT. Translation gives CSARPRGTNSPLHF.

The CDR3 sequence is CASSERQGGNQPQHF. DNA for the CDR3: TGTGCCAGCAGCGAACGACAGGGGGGCAATCAGCCCCAGCATTTT. This sequence joins TRBV6-1 and TRBJ1-5, with 9 bases that match TRBD1. CDR1 is MNHNS, CDR2 SASEGT, per germline. The trim removed 6 bases at V and 2 bases at J, leaving 5 bases unmatched. CDR3 size: 15 residues.

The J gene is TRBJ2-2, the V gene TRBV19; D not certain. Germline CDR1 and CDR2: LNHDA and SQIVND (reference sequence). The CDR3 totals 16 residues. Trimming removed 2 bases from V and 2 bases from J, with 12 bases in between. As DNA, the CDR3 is TGTGCCAGTAGTATAAAGGGCAGACTCAACACCGGGGAGCTGTTTTTT. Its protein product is CASSIKGRLNTGELFF.

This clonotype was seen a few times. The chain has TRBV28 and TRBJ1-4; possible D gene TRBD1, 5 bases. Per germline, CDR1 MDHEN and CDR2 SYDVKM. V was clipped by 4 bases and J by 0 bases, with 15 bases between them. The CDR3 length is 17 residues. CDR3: CASSSQGLGTTNEKLFF. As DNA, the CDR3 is TGTGCCAGCAGTTCCCAGGGTTTGGGGACAACTAATGAAAAACTGTTTTTT. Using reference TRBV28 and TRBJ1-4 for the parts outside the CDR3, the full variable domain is DVKVTQSSRYLVKRTGEKVFLECVQDMDHENMFWYRQDPGLGLRLIYFSYDVKMKEKGDIPEGYSVSREKKERFSLILESASTNQTSMYLCASSSQGLGTTNEKLFFGSGTQLSVL.

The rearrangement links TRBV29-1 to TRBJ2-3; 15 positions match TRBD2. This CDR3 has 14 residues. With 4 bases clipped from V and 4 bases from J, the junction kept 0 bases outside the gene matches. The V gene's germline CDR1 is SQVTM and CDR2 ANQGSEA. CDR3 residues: CSVGTSGRADTQYF. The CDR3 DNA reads TGCAGCGTTGGGACTAGCGGGAGGGCAGATACGCAGTATTTT.

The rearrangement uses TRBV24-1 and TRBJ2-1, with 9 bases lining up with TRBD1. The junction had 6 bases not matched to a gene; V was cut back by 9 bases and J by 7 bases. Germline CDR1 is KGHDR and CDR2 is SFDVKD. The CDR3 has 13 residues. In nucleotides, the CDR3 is TGTGCCACCGGGACAGGGAATCTGAATGAGCAGTTCTTC. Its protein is CATGTGNLNEQFF.

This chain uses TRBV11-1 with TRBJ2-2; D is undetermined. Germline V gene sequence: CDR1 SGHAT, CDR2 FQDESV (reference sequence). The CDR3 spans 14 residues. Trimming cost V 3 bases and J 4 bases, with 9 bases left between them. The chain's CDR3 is CASSLAWLTGELFF. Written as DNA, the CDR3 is TGTGCCAGCAGCTTGGCCTGGCTCACCGGGGAGCTGTTTTTT.

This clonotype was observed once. The CDR3, as DNA: TGCAGTGCTAGAGTACAACGCGGGGGGGGTACAGATACGCAGTATTTT. Protein product: CSARVQRGGGTDTQYF. The V call is TRBV20-1, the J call TRBJ2-3, with TRBD2 matching 9 bases. The germline V gene has CDR1 DFQATT and CDR2 SNEGSKA (reference sequence). The V and J ends lost 1 base and 3 bases, in that order; junction bases with no gene match: 8. This CDR3 comprises 16 residues.

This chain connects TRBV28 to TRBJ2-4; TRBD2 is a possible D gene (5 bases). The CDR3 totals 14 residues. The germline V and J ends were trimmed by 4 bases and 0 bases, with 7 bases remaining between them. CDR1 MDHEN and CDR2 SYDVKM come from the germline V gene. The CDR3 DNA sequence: TGTGCCAGCAGTTGGGCGGGAGCCAAAAACATTCAGTACTTC. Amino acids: CASSWAGAKNIQYF.

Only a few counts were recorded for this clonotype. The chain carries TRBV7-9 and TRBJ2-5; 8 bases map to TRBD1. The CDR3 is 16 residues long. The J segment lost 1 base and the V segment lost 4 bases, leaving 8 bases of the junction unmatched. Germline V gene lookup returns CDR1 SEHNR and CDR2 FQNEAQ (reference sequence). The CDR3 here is CASSSQGTGPQETQYF. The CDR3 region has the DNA TGTGCCAGCAGCTCCCAAGGGACAGGTCCCCAAGAGACCCAGTACTTC. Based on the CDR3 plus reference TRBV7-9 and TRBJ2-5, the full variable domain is DTGVSQNPRHKITKRGQNVTFRCDPISEHNRLYWYRQTLGQGPEFLTYFQNEAQLEKSRLLSDRFSAERPKGSFSTLEIQRTEQGDSAMYLCASSSQGTGPQETQYFGPGTRLLVL.

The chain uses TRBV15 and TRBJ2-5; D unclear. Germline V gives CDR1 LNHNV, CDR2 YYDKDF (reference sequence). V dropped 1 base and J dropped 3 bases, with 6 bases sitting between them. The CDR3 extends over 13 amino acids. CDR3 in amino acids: CATSRGREETQYF. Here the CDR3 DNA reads TGTGCCACCAGCAGAGGAAGGGAAGAGACCCAGTACTTC.

The CDR3 sequence is CASSVQTGSNQPQHF. The CDR3 DNA is TGTGCCAGCAGTGTCCAAACCGGGAGCAATCAGCCCCAGCATTTT. This rearrangement joins TRBV2 to TRBJ1-5, with no clear D. There are 15 residues in the CDR3. V lost 4 bases, J lost 1 base, and 11 bases lay in between. Germline lookup yields CDR1 SNHLY and CDR2 FYNNEI.

This CDR3 reads CASSLLLAGTGELFF. CDR3 coding DNA: TGTGCCAGCAGTTTATTACTAGCGGGCACCGGGGAGCTGTTTTTT. The genes are TRBV28 and TRBJ2-2; 9 nucleotides line up with TRBD2. V trimming: 1 base; J trimming: 4 bases; junction bases outside the gene matches: 1. Per germline, CDR1 MDHEN and CDR2 SYDVKM. This CDR3 is built from 15 residues.

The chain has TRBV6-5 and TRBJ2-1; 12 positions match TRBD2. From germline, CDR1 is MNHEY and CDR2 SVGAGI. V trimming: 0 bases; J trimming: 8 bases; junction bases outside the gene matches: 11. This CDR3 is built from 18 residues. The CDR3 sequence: CASSYSKSRGLAGYEQFF. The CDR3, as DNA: TGTGCCAGCAGTTACTCGAAATCTCGAGGACTAGCGGGATATGAGCAGTTCTTC.